The subject of this entry is one T cell receptor beta chain. The antigen remains undetermined. Together with a sample-barcoded 5' primer, a J-beta primer mix was included in a second PCR lasting about 7 to 11 cycles. TCRdb re-derived calls from the 5' RACE reads in MiXCR, one entry per CDR3 protein. The sample yields approximately 730,000 distinct CDR3 sequences, roughly 50% seen once. This sample was taken from a study of blood T cells in healthy people across ages. Study conclusions and caveats: There was a strong correlation between TCR beta diversity and naive T cell percentage. From one million sequenced T cells, diversity estimates were lower bounds. Relative to aged donors, long-lived donors carried more naive CD4+ cells and displayed higher diversity.

The CDR3 sequence is 16 residues long. Germline CDR1 and CDR2: SGHTA and FQGTGA. The V and J ends lost 1 base and 1 base, in that order; junction bases with no gene match: 4. The source is a man aged 80 or over in good health. The sample was blood. The chain employs TRBV7-3 and TRBJ2-1; 7 bases fit TRBD2. The CDR3 region has the DNA TGTGCCAGCAGCTTAAGGGGGGGGTTTTCCTACAATGAGCAGTTCTTC. Its protein is CASSLRGGFSYNEQFF.